This is a list of T cell receptor beta chains from one sample in a study of T cells after yellow fever vaccination. One entry per CDR3 protein, called by TCRdb with MiXCR from the 5' RACE reads. The sample contains approximately 120,000 distinct CDR3 sequences, around 7.4% of which appear only once. The sample in question was CD4+ T cells sorted from PBMCs, obtained 9 to 11 days after the first yellow fever vaccination. All receptors come from a man aged 18-30 years who received the YFV17D yellow fever vaccine. CDR3s include the opening cysteine and the closing phenylalanine or tryptophan. The order of the fields is D gene, clone size, V gene, J gene, CDR3 DNA, CDR3 protein. D genes are given only for firm matches. Clone size is not always given. Where it is, it says once, few, many or a class for expanded clones.

TRBD1	many	TRBV7-2	TRBJ1-1	TGTGCCAGCAGCTCCGGGACAGGCCTTGAAGCTTTCTTT	CASSSGTGLEAFF
NA	NA	TRBV5-1	TRBJ2-7	TGCGCCAGCAGCTTGAAAGGGTCGGGGGTCGAGCAGTACTTC	CASSLKGSGVEQYF
NA	many	TRBV6-5	TRBJ1-2	TGTGCCAGCAGTTACAATTCTGCAGGGGTTAATAACTATGGCTACACCTTC	CASSYNSAGVNNYGYTF
TRBD1	NA	TRBV5-4	TRBJ2-2	TGTGCCAGCAGCACTGGACAGGGGGCGCGCACCGGGGAGCTGTTTTTT	CASSTGQGARTGELFF
NA	few	TRBV3-1	TRBJ2-3	TGTGCCAGCAGCCGAGTCGACACAGATACGCAGTATTTT	CASSRVDTDTQYF
NA	many	TRBV6-1	TRBJ2-3	TGTGCCAGCAACCGGGACGGGTCTACAGATACGCAGTATTTT	CASNRDGSTDTQYF
NA	many	TRBV11-2	TRBJ2-5	TGTGCCAGCAGCCCAGGGCCTTCCCAGTACTTC	CASSPGPSQYF
NA	many	TRBV5-5	TRBJ1-1	TGTGCCAGCAGCTTGTATCTGCAAGGGACTGAAGCTTTCTTT	CASSLYLQGTEAFF
TRBD2	NA	TRBV7-8	TRBJ2-5	TGTGCCAGCAGCCCAACTAGCGCTAAAGAGACCCAGTACTTC	CASSPTSAKETQYF
NA	many	TRBV5-1	TRBJ1-1	TGCGCCAGCAGCCCGACGGAGAACACTGAAGCTTTCTTT	CASSPTENTEAFF
TRBD1	many	TRBV29-1	TRBJ1-1	TGCAGCGTTGAATTGGACAGGGGTAAAAATGGTGAAGCTTTCTTT	CSVELDRGKNGEAFF
NA	many	TRBV6-5	TRBJ1-2	TGTGCCAGCAGTTACAGTAGGGGCAAGGGCTACACCTTC	CASSYSRGKGYTF
NA	NA	TRBV3-1	TRBJ2-3	TGTGCCAGCAGCCAACTTGCGCGGGGTCAAGATACGCAGTATTTT	CASSQLARGQDTQYF
TRBD1	many	TRBV19	TRBJ2-1	TGTGCCAGTAGTACGGACAGGGCGGGTCAAGATGAGCAGTTCTTC	CASSTDRAGQDEQFF
TRBD2	few	TRBV20-1	TRBJ2-3	TGCAGTGCGTCAGGCGGGGGGGTTGGCACAGATACGCAGTATTTT	CSASGGGVGTDTQYF
TRBD2	many	TRBV5-1	TRBJ2-3	TGCGCCAGCAGACCCGGACTAGCGGCCTCAGATACGCAGTATTTT	CASRPGLAASDTQYF
NA	few	TRBV5-1	TRBJ2-3	TGCGCCAGCAGCGCACCCGGGGGATCCGGAACAGATACGCAGTATTTT	CASSAPGGSGTDTQYF
NA	NA	TRBV15	TRBJ2-3	TGTGCCACCAGCAGAGGGTGTGGGGGCACAGATACGCAGTATTTT	CATSRGCGGTDTQYF
NA	many	TRBV6-5	TRBJ1-2	TGTGCCAGCAGGACCACAGGGATCTATGGCTACACCTTC	CASRTTGIYGYTF
NA	few	TRBV9	TRBJ1-5	TGTGCCAGCAGCGTCGGGAGCAATCAGCCCCAGCATTTT	CASSVGSNQPQHF
TRBD2	many	TRBV7-9	TRBJ2-7	TGTGCCAGCAGCCCGGGGGGGGGGACAATCCCCGAGCAGTACTTC	CASSPGGGTIPEQYF
NA	many	TRBV12-3/TRBV12-4	TRBJ1-6	TGTGCCAGCAGTCCCCGCGGCGAGGGGTCACCCCTCCACTTT	CASSPRGEGSPLHF
NA	many	TRBV27	TRBJ2-1	TGTGCCAGCAGACCGGGAAGGAGCTCCTACAATGAGCAGTTCTTC	CASRPGRSSYNEQFF
NA	NA	TRBV9	TRBJ2-7	TGTGCCAGCAGCGTGTTTTCGGCTTCCGAGCAGTACTTC	CASSVFSASEQYF
NA	many	TRBV4-3	TRBJ2-5	TGCGCCAGCAGCCAAGATATTACAGGGTGGGAGACCCAGTACTTC	CASSQDITGWETQYF
TRBD2	many	TRBV6-5	TRBJ2-3	TGTGCCAGCAGTTACAGTCTAGCGGGGCTCACAGATACGCAGTATTTT	CASSYSLAGLTDTQYF
NA	many	TRBV6-6	TRBJ2-3	TGTGCCAGCAGCCGGACCACACCCATTCCGCAGTATTTT	CASSRTTPIPQYF
TRBD2	many	TRBV20-1	TRBJ2-1	TGCAGTGCTAGCGTCTTAGCGGGGGCCTCCTACAATGAGCAGTTCTTC	CSASVLAGASYNEQFF
NA	many	TRBV3-1	TRBJ1-3	TGTGCCAGCAGCCCCATGCTCAGATTCTCTGGAAACACCATATATTTT	CASSPMLRFSGNTIYF
NA	NA	TRBV12-3/TRBV12-4	TRBJ2-1	TGTGCCAGCAGTTTAGCGCTATCCGGAGGTGAGCAGTTCTTC	CASSLALSGGEQFF
TRBD1	many	TRBV5-1	TRBJ1-2	TGCGCCAGCAGCTTTGTGGGACAGGGGGCGGCCGGCTACACCTTC	CASSFVGQGAAGYTF
NA	few	TRBV6-1	TRBJ2-3	TGTGCCAGCAGTCCCTCTGGGGGTTTCGCAGATACGCAGTATTTT	CASSPSGGFADTQYF
TRBD1	many	TRBV4-3	TRBJ1-1	TGCGCCAGCAGCCAGCAGGGGGACACTGAAGCTTTCTTT	CASSQQGDTEAFF
TRBD2	many	TRBV18	TRBJ2-3	TGTGCCAGCTCACCAGAGCGGGGGCCTTCTTTGGATACGCAGTATTTT	CASSPERGPSLDTQYF
TRBD2	many	TRBV20-1	TRBJ2-5	TGCAGTGCTAGGTCCCCCGGGACTAGCTTCTCAGAGACCCAGTACTTC	CSARSPGTSFSETQYF
NA	many	TRBV15	TRBJ1-1	TGTGCCACCAGCAGACGAGGAACGCCTGACGTTTTCTTT	CATSRRGTPDVFF
NA	many	TRBV7-2	TRBJ1-2	TGTGCCAGCAGCTTCCAGGACTATGGCTACACCTTC	CASSFQDYGYTF
NA	many	TRBV15	TRBJ1-4	TGTGCCACCAGCAACCTCGGGAGGGCGGCAACTAATGAAAAACTGTTTTTT	CATSNLGRAATNEKLFF
NA	NA	TRBV4-2	TRBJ2-6	TGTGCCAGCAGCCCAGCAGGGGGGCGTGGCTCTGGGGCCAACGTCCTGACTTTC	CASSPAGGRGSGANVLTF
NA	many	TRBV4-1	TRBJ1-5	TGCGCCAGCAGTACCTGGTTAGACCGGAATGAGCCCCAGCATTTT	CASSTWLDRNEPQHF
TRBD1	NA	TRBV10-1	TRBJ1-4	TGCGCCAGCAACCGCAGGGGGCCTGGTAAAAAACTGTTTTTT	CASNRRGPGKKLFF
TRBD2	many	TRBV20-1	TRBJ2-3	TGCAGTGCCCCCGGGACTAGCGGGGGGGCCCGCACAGATACGCAGTATTTT	CSAPGTSGGARTDTQYF
NA	NA	TRBV20-1	TRBJ1-1	TGCAGTACCCGGGGGGGGGGAAGCACTGAAGCTTTCTTT	CSTRGGGSTEAFF
NA	NA	TRBV5-4	TRBJ2-3	TGTGCCAGCAGCTTGGCCGCTGGGAGAAGCACAGATACGCAGTATTTT	CASSLAAGRSTDTQYF
NA	many	TRBV5-1	TRBJ2-3	TGCGCCACCCAGAAAGGGGGTACAGATACGCAGTATTTT	CATQKGGTDTQYF
TRBD1	many	TRBV12-3/TRBV12-4	TRBJ2-7	TGTGCCAGCAGTTTGAGGACAGGCCCAGTCGGGCAGTACTTC	CASSLRTGPVGQYF
TRBD1	many	TRBV7-2	TRBJ2-1	TGTGCCAGCAGCTTAGTAGCACAGGGGGTATATGAGCAGTTCTTC	CASSLVAQGVYEQFF
TRBD1	NA	TRBV7-7	TRBJ2-1	TGTGCCAGCAGCCGGACAGGTACTACCAATGAGCAGTTCTTC	CASSRTGTTNEQFF
TRBD2	many	TRBV4-1	TRBJ2-1	TGCGCCAGCAGCCAAGATGGAACTAGCGGGGGGGAGGAGCAGTTCTTC	CASSQDGTSGGEEQFF
TRBD2	many	TRBV4-2	TRBJ2-1	TGTGCCAGCAGCCAAGTAAATAGCGGGGGGCGGGATTTTCCGTTCTTC	CASSQVNSGGRDFPFF
NA	many	TRBV12-3/TRBV12-4	TRBJ2-3	TGTGCCAGCAGTCCCCGGAGTCGGAACACAGATACGCAGTATTTT	CASSPRSRNTDTQYF
NA	NA	TRBV7-2	TRBJ2-1	TGTGCCAGCAGCTATGGGAGACGGTCCTACAATGAGCAGTTCTTC	CASSYGRRSYNEQFF
TRBD1	few	TRBV20-1	TRBJ2-3	TGCAGTGCCATTGGACAGGTTCCCACAGATACGCAGTATTTT	CSAIGQVPTDTQYF
TRBD1	many	TRBV9	TRBJ1-2	TGTGCCAGCAGCCCCTCCGGGACAGGGGGCAGTGGCTACACCTTC	CASSPSGTGGSGYTF
NA	many	TRBV5-1	TRBJ2-3	TGCGCCAGCAGCCCAAGAGGGGGGCGTATGGAAACGCAGTATTTT	CASSPRGGRMETQYF